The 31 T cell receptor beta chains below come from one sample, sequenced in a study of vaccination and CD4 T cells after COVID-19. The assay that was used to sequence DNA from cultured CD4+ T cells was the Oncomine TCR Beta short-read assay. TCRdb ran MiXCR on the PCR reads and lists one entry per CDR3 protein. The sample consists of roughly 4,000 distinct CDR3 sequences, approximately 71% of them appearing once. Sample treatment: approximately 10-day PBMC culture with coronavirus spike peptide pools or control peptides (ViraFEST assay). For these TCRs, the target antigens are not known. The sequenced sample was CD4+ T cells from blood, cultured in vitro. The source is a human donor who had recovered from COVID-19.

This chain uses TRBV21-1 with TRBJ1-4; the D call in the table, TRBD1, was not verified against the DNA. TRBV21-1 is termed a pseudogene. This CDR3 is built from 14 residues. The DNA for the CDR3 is TGTGCCAGCAGAGGGACAGGGGCTAATGAAAAACTGTTTTTT. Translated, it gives CASRGTGANEKLFF.

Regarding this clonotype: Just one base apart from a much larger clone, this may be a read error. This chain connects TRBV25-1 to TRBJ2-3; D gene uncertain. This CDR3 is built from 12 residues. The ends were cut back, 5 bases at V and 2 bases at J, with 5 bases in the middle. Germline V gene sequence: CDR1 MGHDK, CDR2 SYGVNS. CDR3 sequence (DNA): TGTGCCAGCAGTACAAACACAGATACGCAGTATTTT. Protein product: CASSTNTDTQYF.

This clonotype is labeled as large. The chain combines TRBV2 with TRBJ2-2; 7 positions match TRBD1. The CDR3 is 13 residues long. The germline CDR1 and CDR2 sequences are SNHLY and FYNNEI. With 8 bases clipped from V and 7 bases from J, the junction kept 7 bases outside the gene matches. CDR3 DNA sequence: TGTGCCAGCGGCACAGGGGTCGTCGGGGAGCTGTTTTTT. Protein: CASGTGVVGELFF.

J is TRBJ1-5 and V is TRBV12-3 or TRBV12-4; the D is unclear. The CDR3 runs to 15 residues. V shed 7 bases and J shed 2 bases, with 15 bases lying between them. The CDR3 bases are TGTGCCAGCACCACTAGGCGAGTCGGCAATCAGCCCCAGCATTTT. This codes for CASTTRRVGNQPQHF.

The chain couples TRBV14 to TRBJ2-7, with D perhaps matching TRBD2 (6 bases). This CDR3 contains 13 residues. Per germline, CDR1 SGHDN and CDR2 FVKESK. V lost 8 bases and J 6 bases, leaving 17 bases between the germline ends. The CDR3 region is CASLRRGSSEQYF. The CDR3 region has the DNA TGTGCCAGCCTGAGGCGGGGAAGTAGCGAGCAGTACTTC. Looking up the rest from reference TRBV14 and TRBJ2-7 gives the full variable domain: EAGVTQFPSHSVIEKGQTVTLRCDPISGHDNLYWYRRVMGKEIKFLLHFVKESKQDESGMPNNRFLAERTGGTYSTLKVQPAELEDSGVYFCASLRRGSSEQYFGPGTRLTVT.

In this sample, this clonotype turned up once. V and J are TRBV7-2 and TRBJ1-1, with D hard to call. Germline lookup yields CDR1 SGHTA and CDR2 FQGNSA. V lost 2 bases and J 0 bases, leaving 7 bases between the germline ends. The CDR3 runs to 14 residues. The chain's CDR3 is CASSLLFLNTEAFF. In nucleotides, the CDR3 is TGTGCCAGCAGCTTATTATTCCTGAACACTGAAGCTTTCTTT.

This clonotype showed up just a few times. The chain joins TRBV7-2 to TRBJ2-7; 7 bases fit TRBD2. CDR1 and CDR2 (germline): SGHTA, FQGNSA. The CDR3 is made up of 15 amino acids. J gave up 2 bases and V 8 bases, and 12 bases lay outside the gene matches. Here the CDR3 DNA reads TGTGCCAGCGGCTATGGGGGGGTTAGCGCCTACGAGCAGTACTTC. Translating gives CASGYGGVSAYEQYF.

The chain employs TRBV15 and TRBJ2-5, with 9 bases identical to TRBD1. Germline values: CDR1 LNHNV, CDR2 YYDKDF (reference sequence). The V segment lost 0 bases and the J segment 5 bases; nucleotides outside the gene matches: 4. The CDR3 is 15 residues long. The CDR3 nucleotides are TGTGCCACCAGCAGAGACGGGACAGGGTCTGAGACCCAGTACTTC. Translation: CATSRDGTGSETQYF.

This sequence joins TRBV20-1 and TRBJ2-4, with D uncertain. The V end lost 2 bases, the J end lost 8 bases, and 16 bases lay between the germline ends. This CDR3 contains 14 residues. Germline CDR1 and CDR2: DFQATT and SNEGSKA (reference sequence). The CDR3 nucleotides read TGCAGTGCTAGAAGGCGCCCCGAAGTCTACATTCAGTACTTC. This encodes CSARRRPEVYIQYF.

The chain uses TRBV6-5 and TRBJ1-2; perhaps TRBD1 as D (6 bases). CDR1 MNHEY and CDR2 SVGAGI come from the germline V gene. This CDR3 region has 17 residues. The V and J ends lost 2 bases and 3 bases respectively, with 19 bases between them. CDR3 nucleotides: TGTGCCAGCAGTTACGAGATAACGGGACAAAGGGACTATGGCTACACCTTC. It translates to CASSYEITGQRDYGYTF.

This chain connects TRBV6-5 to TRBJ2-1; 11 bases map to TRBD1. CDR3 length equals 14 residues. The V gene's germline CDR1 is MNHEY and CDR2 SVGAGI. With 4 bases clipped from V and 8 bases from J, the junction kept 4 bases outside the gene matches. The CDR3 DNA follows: TGTGCCAGCAGTTCAGGACAGGGGGCACATGAGCAGTTCTTC. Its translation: CASSSGQGAHEQFF.

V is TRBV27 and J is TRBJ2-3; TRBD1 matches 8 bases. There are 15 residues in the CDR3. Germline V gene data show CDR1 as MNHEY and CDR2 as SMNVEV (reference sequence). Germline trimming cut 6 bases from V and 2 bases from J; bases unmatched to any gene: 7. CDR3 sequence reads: CASSQGQVFTDTQYF. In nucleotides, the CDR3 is TGTGCCAGCAGCCAGGGACAGGTTTTCACAGATACGCAGTATTTT.

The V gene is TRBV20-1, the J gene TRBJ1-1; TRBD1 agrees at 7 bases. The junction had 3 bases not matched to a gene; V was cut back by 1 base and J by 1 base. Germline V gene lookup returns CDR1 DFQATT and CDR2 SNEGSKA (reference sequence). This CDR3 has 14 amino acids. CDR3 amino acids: CSARGGQQNTEAFF. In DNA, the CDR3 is TGCAGTGCTAGAGGGGGACAGCAGAACACTGAAGCTTTCTTT.

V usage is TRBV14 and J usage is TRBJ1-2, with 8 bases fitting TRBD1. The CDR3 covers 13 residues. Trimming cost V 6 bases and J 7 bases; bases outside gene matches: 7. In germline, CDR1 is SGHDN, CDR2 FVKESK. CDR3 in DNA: TGTGCCAGCAGTCTCCAGGGGGCCGGTGGCTACACCTTC. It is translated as CASSLQGAGGYTF. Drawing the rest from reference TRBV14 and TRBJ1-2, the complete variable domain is EAGVTQFPSHSVIEKGQTVTLRCDPISGHDNLYWYRRVMGKEIKFLLHFVKESKQDESGMPNNRFLAERTGGTYSTLKVQPAELEDSGVYFCASSLQGAGGYTFGSGTRLTVV.

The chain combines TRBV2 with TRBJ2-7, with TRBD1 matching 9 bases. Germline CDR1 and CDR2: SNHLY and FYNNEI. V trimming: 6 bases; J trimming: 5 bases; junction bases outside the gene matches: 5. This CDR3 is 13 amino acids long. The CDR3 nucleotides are TGTGCCAGCAGCCAGGGACAGGGCGACGAGCAGTACTTC. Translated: CASSQGQGDEQYF.

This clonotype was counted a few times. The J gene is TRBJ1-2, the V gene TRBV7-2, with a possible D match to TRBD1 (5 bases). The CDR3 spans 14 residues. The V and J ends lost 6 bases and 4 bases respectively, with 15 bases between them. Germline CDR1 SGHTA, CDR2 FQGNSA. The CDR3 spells CASRPPGGTYGYTF. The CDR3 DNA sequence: TGTGCCAGCAGACCTCCCGGGGGGACCTATGGCTACACCTTC.

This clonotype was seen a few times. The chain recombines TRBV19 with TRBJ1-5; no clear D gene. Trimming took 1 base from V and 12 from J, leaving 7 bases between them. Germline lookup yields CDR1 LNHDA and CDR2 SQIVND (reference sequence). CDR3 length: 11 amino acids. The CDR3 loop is CASSIGRIQHF. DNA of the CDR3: TGTGCCAGTAGTATAGGGAGAATCCAGCATTTT.

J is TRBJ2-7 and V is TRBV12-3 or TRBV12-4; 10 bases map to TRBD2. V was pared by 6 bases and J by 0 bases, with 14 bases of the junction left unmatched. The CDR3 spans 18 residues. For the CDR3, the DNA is TGTGCCAGCAGCCCTGGAATGGGACTAGCGACAAGCTCCTACGAGCAGTACTTC. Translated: CASSPGMGLATSSYEQYF.

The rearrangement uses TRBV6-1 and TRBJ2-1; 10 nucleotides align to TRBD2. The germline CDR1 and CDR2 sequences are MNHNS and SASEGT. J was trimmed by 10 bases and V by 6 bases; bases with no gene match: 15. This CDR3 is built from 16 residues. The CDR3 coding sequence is TGTGCCAGCAGCCCCATAGCGGGGGGCGGGTCAAAGGAGCAGTTCTTC. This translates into CASSPIAGGGSKEQFF.

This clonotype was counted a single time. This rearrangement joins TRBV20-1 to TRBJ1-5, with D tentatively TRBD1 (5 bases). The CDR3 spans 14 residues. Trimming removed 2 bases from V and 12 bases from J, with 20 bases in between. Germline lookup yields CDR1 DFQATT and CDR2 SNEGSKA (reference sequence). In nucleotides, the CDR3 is TGCAGTGCTAGACGAGGACAAGCCTTAACCCTCCAGCATTTT. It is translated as CSARRGQALTLQHF.

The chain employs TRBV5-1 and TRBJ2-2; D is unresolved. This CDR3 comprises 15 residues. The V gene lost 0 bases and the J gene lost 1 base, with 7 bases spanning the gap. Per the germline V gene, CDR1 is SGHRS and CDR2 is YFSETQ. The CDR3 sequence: CASSLAAGNTGELFF. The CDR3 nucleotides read TGCGCCAGCAGCTTGGCGGCAGGGAACACCGGGGAGCTGTTTTTT.

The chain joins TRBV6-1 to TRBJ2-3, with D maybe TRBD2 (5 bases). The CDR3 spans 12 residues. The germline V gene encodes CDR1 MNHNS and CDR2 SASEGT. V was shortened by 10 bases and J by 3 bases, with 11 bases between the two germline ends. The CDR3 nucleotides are TGTGCCACCAAGGGAGAGACAGATACGCAGTATTTT. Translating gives CATKGETDTQYF.

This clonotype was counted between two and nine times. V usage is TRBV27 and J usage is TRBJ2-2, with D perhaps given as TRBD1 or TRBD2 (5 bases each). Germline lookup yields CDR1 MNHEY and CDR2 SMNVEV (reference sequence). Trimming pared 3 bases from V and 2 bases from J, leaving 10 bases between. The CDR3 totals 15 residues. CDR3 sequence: CASSFRDGNTGELFF. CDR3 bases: TGTGCCAGCAGTTTCCGGGACGGAAACACCGGGGAGCTGTTTTTT.

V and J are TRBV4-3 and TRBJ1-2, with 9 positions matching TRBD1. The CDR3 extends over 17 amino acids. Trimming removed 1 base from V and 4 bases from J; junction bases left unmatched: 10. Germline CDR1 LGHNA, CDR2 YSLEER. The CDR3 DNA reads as TGCGCCAGCAGCCAAGTTTGGGGTCAACAGGGGGCCTATGGCTACACCTTC. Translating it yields CASSQVWGQQGAYGYTF.

The CDR3 region has the DNA TGTGCCAGCAGTCGGACAGGGAGAGCTTTCTTT. Encoded protein: CASSRTGRAFF. The chain combines TRBV12-3 or TRBV12-4 with TRBJ1-1, with TRBD1 matching over 8 bases. The CDR3 is 11 amino acids. With V trimmed by 5 bases and J by 10 bases, 3 bases remained unmatched.

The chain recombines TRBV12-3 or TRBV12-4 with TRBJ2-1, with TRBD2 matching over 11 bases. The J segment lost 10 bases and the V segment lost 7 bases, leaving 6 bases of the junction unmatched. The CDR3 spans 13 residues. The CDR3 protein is CASTHLAGGEQFF. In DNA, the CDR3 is TGTGCCAGCACCCACCTAGCGGGGGGCGAGCAGTTCTTC.

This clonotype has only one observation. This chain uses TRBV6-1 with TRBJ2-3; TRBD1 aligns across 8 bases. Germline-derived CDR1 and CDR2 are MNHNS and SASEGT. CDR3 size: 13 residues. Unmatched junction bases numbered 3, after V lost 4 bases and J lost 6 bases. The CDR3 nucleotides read TGTGCCAGCAGTGGGCGGACAGGGGATACGCAGTATTTT. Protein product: CASSGRTGDTQYF.

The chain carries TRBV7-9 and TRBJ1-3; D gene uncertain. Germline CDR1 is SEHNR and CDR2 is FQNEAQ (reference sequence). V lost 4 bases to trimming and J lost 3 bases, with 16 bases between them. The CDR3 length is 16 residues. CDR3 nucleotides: TGTGCCAGCAGCTCCCGGTCTGCCGGAGTTGGAAACACCATATATTTT. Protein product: CASSSRSAGVGNTIYF.

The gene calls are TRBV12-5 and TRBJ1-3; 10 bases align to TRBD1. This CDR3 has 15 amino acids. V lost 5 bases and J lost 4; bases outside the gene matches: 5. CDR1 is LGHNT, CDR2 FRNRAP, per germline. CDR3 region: CASGADRGPGNTIYF. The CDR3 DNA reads TGTGCTAGTGGTGCCGACAGGGGGCCCGGAAACACCATATATTTT.

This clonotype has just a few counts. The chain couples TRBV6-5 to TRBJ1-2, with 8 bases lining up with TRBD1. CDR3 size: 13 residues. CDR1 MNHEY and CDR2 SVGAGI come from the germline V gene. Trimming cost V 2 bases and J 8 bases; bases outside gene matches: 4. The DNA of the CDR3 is TGTGCCAGCAGTTACGGACAGGGTGGCGGCTACACCTTC. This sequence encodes CASSYGQGGGYTF.

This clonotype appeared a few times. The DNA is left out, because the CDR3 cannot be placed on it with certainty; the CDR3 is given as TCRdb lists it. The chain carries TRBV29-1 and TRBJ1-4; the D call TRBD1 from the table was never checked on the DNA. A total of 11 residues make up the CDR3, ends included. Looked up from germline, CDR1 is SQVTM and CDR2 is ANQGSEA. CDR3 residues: CSVEVGTGSFF.